The sequence of this TCR beta chain was determined in a study of blood T cell repertoires in COVID-19. Across the whole study: The origin of the acute and convalescent COVID-19 samples was the United States, Italy and Spain. Sources were T cells, B-cell-depleted T cells, or PBMCs; the material itself was cDNA or gDNA.

Germline-derived CDR1 and CDR2 are LGHNA and YNFKEQ. V lost 0 bases, J lost 14 bases, and 20 bases lay in between. There are 15 residues in the CDR3. In the original workflow: Nucleated cell number was recorded as an estimate derived from reference gene primer amplification. Sequenced by immunoSEQ multiplex PCR; TCRdb stores in-frame clones only, minus some. V and J calls and clone size follow that table, whereas D and trimming were derived from the DNA. Of hundreds of thousands of clones in the sample, more than 75% were seen once. The chain has TRBV4-2 and TRBJ2-1; D perhaps matches TRBD2 (5 bases). Source material: peripheral blood. This TCR came from a woman aged 30 to 39 who had recovered from COVID-19. CDR3 loop: CASSQDTSLSGEKFF. The DNA of the CDR3 is TGTGCCAGCAGCCAAGATACCTCGTTGAGCGGAGAAAAGTTCTTC.